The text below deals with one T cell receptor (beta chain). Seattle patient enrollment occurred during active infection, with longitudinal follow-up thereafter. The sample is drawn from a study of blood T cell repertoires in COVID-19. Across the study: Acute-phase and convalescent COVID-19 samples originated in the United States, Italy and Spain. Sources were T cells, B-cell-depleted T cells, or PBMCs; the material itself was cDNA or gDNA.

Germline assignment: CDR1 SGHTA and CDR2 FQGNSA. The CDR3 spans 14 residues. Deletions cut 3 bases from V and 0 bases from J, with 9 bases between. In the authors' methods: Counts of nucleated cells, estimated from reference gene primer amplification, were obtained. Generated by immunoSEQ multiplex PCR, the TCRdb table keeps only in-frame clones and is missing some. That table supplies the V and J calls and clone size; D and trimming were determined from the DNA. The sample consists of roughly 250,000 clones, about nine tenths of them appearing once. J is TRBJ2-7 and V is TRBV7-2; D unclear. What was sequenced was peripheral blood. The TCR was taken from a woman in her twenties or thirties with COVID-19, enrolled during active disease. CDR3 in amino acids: CASSFGVASYEQYF. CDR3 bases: TGTGCCAGCAGCTTTGGCGTAGCCTCCTACGAGCAGTACTTC.